This TCR beta chain was documented in a study of T cells in Graves' hyperthyroidism and ophthalmopathy. Study-wide findings and caveats: A 13 V-J signature model discriminated ophthalmopathy versus stable hyperthyroidism. Before onset, by a median of approximately 6.8 months, the model predicted ophthalmopathy.

Concerning this clonotype itself: Its antigen is currently unknown.

The CDR3 extends over 13 amino acids. Germline V gene data show CDR1 as SGDLS and CDR2 as YYNGEE. V gave up 5 bases and J gave up 5 bases, with 13 bases separating them. It was RNA transcripts that yielded the amplified TCR beta CDR3 regions. First-round RT-PCR with HTBI primers amplified the TCR CDR3 region. TCRdb re-analysed the multiplex PCR reads in MiXCR, keeping a single row per CDR3 protein. Of 540,000 or so distinct CDR3 sequences listed, just over 45% are singletons. Thyroid ultrasound, orbital computed tomography, clinical symptoms, and serum thyroxine and TRAb underpinned diagnoses. The sample consisted of peripheral blood or thyroid tissue (not recorded which). The chain is built from TRBV9 and TRBJ1-2, with D unclear. This receptor was identified in an adult woman with Graves' disease, either hyperthyroidism or ophthalmopathy (not recorded which). DNA of the CDR3: TGTGCCAGCAGTTTGAAGGCGGATTATGGCTACACCTTC. Residues: CASSLKADYGYTF.